These 22 T cell receptor beta chains originate from one sample sequenced in a study of blood T cell repertoires in COVID-19. Assay: immunoSEQ multiplex PCR; the TCRdb copy retains only in-frame clones and omits some. The sample records about 88,000 clones, roughly 84% being singletons. Sequencing input: peripheral blood. These receptors originate from an older woman with acute or convalescent COVID-19.

The chain couples TRBV3-1 (or the pseudogene TRBV3-2) to TRBJ2-3; 10 bases line up with TRBD2. CDR1 is LGHDT and CDR2 is YNNKEL in the germline V gene (reference sequence). This CDR3 is built from 16 residues. V lost 4 bases to trimming and J lost 4 bases; unmatched junction nucleotides: 8. This CDR3 is CASSPGLAGVADTQYF. CDR3 nucleotides: TGTGCCAGCAGCCCCGGCCTAGCGGGAGTAGCAGATACGCAGTATTTT.

The rearrangement joins TRBV29-1 to TRBJ2-1; possible D gene TRBD1, 6 bases. CDR1 is SQVTM and CDR2 is ANQGSEA in the germline V gene. This CDR3 spans 16 amino acids. V lost 4 bases, J lost 0 bases, and 16 bases lay in between. The CDR3 nucleotides are TGCAGCGTTGGTGGGGTGTGGGACACCTCCTACAATGAGCAGTTCTTC. This encodes CSVGGVWDTSYNEQFF.

This chain joins TRBV24-1 and TRBJ2-2; maybe TRBD1 (5 bases). Germline lookup yields CDR1 KGHDR and CDR2 SFDVKD. This CDR3 comprises 16 residues. V was clipped by 2 bases and J by 5 bases, with 14 bases between them. CDR3 region: CATSDSWTHGTGELFF. CDR3 in DNA: TGTGCCACCAGTGATTCATGGACACACGGAACCGGGGAGCTGTTTTTT.

This clone was observed a few times. V usage is TRBV24-1 and J usage is TRBJ2-1; TRBD1 matches 7 bases. The CDR3 has 17 residues. Germline V gives CDR1 KGHDR, CDR2 SFDVKD. The ends lost 5 bases at V and 5 bases at J; junction bases unmatched: 14. CDR3 residues: CATSALTRGTGHNEQFF. In DNA form, the CDR3 reads TGTGCCACCAGTGCCCTGACCAGGGGGACGGGGCACAATGAGCAGTTCTTC.

The chain joins TRBV3-1 (or the pseudogene TRBV3-2) to TRBJ1-5; D not resolved. The ends were cut back, 1 base at V and 5 bases at J, with 12 bases in the middle. Germline V lookup: CDR1 LGHDT, CDR2 YNNKEL (reference sequence). The CDR3 loop spans 15 amino acids. For the CDR3, the DNA is TGTGCCAGCAGCCAAGGAGGCCTAACCGATCAGCCCCAGCATTTT. Amino acid sequence: CASSQGGLTDQPQHF.

This clone was recorded a few times. CDR3 in DNA: TGTGCCAGCAGCTCACCCAACAGGGGGCAGTTCTTC. Amino acids: CASSSPNRGQFF. V gene TRBV7-2 combines with J gene TRBJ2-1, with 7 bases matching TRBD1. V shed 4 bases, J shed 12 bases, and the junction held 6 bases outside the gene matches. Germline V gene sequence: CDR1 SGHTA, CDR2 FQGNSA. This CDR3 has 12 residues.

This clone was recorded a few times. The chain employs TRBV20-1 and TRBJ2-1; TRBD2 aligns across 8 bases. Per the germline V gene, CDR1 is DFQATT and CDR2 is SNEGSKA (reference sequence). The CDR3 totals 19 residues. The trim removed 3 bases at V and 8 bases at J, leaving 24 bases unmatched. CDR3 region: CSASSGTSGRARVRDEQFF. CDR3 sequence (DNA): TGCAGTGCTAGTTCGGGGACCAGCGGGAGAGCAAGAGTCCGCGATGAGCAGTTCTTC.

The rearrangement uses TRBV7-9 and TRBJ1-5; TRBD1 matches at 7 bases. Unmatched junction bases numbered 5, after V lost 5 bases and J lost 1 base. This CDR3 contains 15 residues. Germline loops: CDR1 SEHNR, CDR2 FQNEAQ (reference sequence). The CDR3 reads CASSPSGGSNQPQHF. The CDR3 DNA sequence: TGTGCCAGCAGCCCTTCAGGGGGAAGCAATCAGCCCCAGCATTTT.

V usage is TRBV5-1 and J usage is TRBJ2-1; no firm D call. Germline V gene data show CDR1 as SGHRS and CDR2 as YFSETQ. This CDR3 spans 11 amino acids. V gave up 0 bases and J gave up 7 bases, with 2 bases separating them. CDR3 in DNA: TGCGCCAGCAGCTTGGCTAATGAGCAGTTCTTC. This encodes CASSLANEQFF.

The V gene is TRBV15, the J gene TRBJ2-3, with a weak D call TRBD1 (8 bases). Trimming removed 3 bases at V and 6 bases at J, with 19 bases between. Germline loops: CDR1 LNHNV, CDR2 YYDKDF (reference sequence). This CDR3 spans 16 amino acids. CDR3 DNA: TGTGCCACCAGCAGCTCACAGGGGGGGGGAATGGATACGCAGTATTTT. Protein: CATSSSQGGGMDTQYF. Looking up the rest from reference TRBV15 and TRBJ2-3 gives the full variable domain: DAMVIQNPRYQVTQFGKPVTLSCSQTLNHNVMYWYQQKSSQAPKLLFHYYDKDFNNEADTPDNFQSRRPNTSFCFLDIRSPGLGDTAMYLCATSSSQGGGMDTQYFGPGTRLTVL.

The rearrangement links TRBV9 to TRBJ2-1; 9 positions agree with TRBD2. V dropped 0 bases and J dropped 3; count of bases not matched to a gene: 1. From germline, CDR1 is SGDLS and CDR2 YYNGEE. The CDR3 covers 15 residues. The CDR3 DNA follows: TGTGCCAGCAGCGTAGGCGGGGGGGGCTACAATGAGCAGTTCTTC. Amino acid sequence: CASSVGGGGYNEQFF. Based on the CDR3 plus reference TRBV9 and TRBJ2-1, the full variable domain is DSGVTQTPKHLITATGQRVTLRCSPRSGDLSVYWYQQSLDQGLQFLIQYYNGEERAKGNILERFSAQQFPDLHSELNLSSLELGDSALYFCASSVGGGGYNEQFFGPGTRLTVL.

The genes are TRBV6-1 and TRBJ2-7; 9 bases map to TRBD2. From germline, CDR1 is MNHNS and CDR2 SASEGT. Germline trimming cut 2 bases from V and 1 base from J; bases unmatched to any gene: 12. This CDR3 contains 18 residues. The chain's CDR3 is CASSEYPLAGYPSYEQYV. The CDR3, as DNA: TGTGCCAGCAGTGAATATCCGCTAGCGGGATACCCTTCCTACGAGCAGTACGTC.

The rearrangement joins TRBV5-4 to TRBJ1-2; D remains ambiguous. Trimming shortened V by 2 bases and J by 8 bases, and 4 bases separated the two germline ends. This CDR3 is 10 amino acids long. Germline CDR1 is SGHNT and CDR2 is YYREEE (reference sequence). CDR3 nucleotides: TGTGCCAGCAGCTTCAGAGGCTACACCTTC. Its protein product is CASSFRGYTF.

The chain employs TRBV11-1 and TRBJ2-7; 8 bases are shared with TRBD1. Trimming took 4 bases from V and 7 from J; bases not matched to a gene: 6. From germline, CDR1 is SGHAT and CDR2 FQDESV (reference sequence). This CDR3 is 13 amino acids long. CDR3 DNA: TGTGCCAGCAGCTCCAGGGGGCAAGGTGAGCAGTACGTC. This translates into CASSSRGQGEQYV.

This clone qualifies as medium-sized. This sequence joins TRBV15 and TRBJ1-4, with TRBD1 matching over 9 bases. The trim removed 1 base at V and 6 bases at J, leaving 12 bases unmatched. Germline assignment: CDR1 LNHNV and CDR2 YYDKDF (reference sequence). CDR3 length: 18 residues. The CDR3 is CATSRVKGTGSKDEKLFF. As DNA, the CDR3 is TGTGCCACCAGCAGAGTCAAGGGGACAGGGAGTAAAGATGAAAAACTGTTTTTT.

In its sample, this clone was seen a few times. This chain connects TRBV3-1 (or the pseudogene TRBV3-2) to TRBJ2-1; 10 nucleotides align to TRBD2. V shed 2 bases and J 8 bases; nucleotides not matched to a gene: 6. The CDR3 is 15 amino acids. CDR1 is LGHDT and CDR2 is YNNKEL in the germline V gene (reference sequence). CDR3 sequence: CASSQSSGSTHEQFF. Here the CDR3 DNA reads TGTGCCAGCAGCCAATCTAGCGGGAGTACCCATGAGCAGTTCTTC.

This chain joins TRBV3-1 (or the pseudogene TRBV3-2) and TRBJ1-2, with 9 nucleotides matching TRBD1. CDR1 and CDR2 from the germline V gene are LGHDT and YNNKEL (reference sequence). This CDR3 comprises 16 residues. V was clipped by 1 base and J by 0 bases; unmatched bases: 3. CDR3 bases: TGTGCCAGCAGCCAAGTAAGACAGGGGGCTAACTATGGCTACACCTTC. Amino acid sequence: CASSQVRQGANYGYTF.

DNA of the CDR3: TGTGCCAGCAGTTTCTCCACCACCGGGGAAAAACTGTTTTTT. Protein: CASSFSTTGEKLFF. This chain uses TRBV27 with TRBJ1-4; D is uncertain. Germline V CDR1 and CDR2: MNHEY, SMNVEV (reference sequence). The CDR3 has 14 amino acids. Trimming removed 3 bases from V and 8 bases from J, with 13 bases in between.

This chain connects TRBV2 to TRBJ2-3, with a possible D match to TRBD2 (7 bases). Trimming took 0 bases from V and 7 from J, leaving 14 bases between them. This CDR3 region has 15 residues. Germline lookup yields CDR1 SNHLY and CDR2 FYNNEI. The CDR3 nucleotides read TGTGCCAGCAGTGAAGCAGGGGGGGGCCTACATACGCAGTATTTT. Residues: CASSEAGGGLHTQYF.

About this clone itself: The identical CDR3 is also encoded by other nucleotide sequences in the sample. The chain uses TRBV19 and TRBJ2-3, with 7 nucleotides matching TRBD2. The V gene's germline CDR1 is LNHDA and CDR2 SQIVND (reference sequence). This CDR3 has 14 amino acids. The ends lost 1 base at V and 3 bases at J; junction bases unmatched: 1. CDR3 nucleotide sequence: TGTGCCAGTAGTATAGGACTAGCTACAGATACGCAGTATTTT. Translating it yields CASSIGLATDTQYF.

There are a few counts of this clone. This chain uses TRBV24-1 with TRBJ2-3; D not resolved. The length of the CDR3 is 13 residues. CDR1 is KGHDR, CDR2 SFDVKD, per germline. Trimming took off 3 bases at V and 4 bases at J, with 7 bases between the two ends. The CDR3 DNA reads TGTGCCACCAGTGATCCCATAGCAGATACGCAGTATTTT. Translation gives CATSDPIADTQYF.

The chain is built from TRBV5-3 and TRBJ2-7, with D possibly matching TRBD2 (5 bases). TRBV5-3 is identified as an open reading frame with a role that is uncertain. The length of the CDR3 is 14 residues. The ends were cut back, 1 base at V and 2 bases at J, with 10 bases in the middle. The CDR3 reads CARSLRGSPYEQYV. CDR3 DNA sequence: TGTGCCAGAAGCTTGCGGGGATCCCCCTACGAGCAGTACGTC.